One sample yielded the 11 T cell receptor beta chains listed below, sequenced in a study of response to subunit inactivated influenza vaccine. Each CDR3 protein gets one entry after TCRdb re-called the RT-PCR reads with MiXCR. Here the sample spans around 650,000 distinct CDR3 sequences, approximately 14% being singletons. Sequences were derived from PBMCs from blood, sampled 11 to 12 days after vaccination. The receptor source for this set is a man aged 50 to 60 who received an inactivated influenza vaccine.

This clonotype occurred a few times. The V gene is TRBV20-1, the J gene TRBJ2-5; D not resolved. The CDR3 loop spans 12 amino acids. V was cut by 3 bases and J by 4 bases, with 9 bases left in between. The V gene's germline CDR1 is DFQATT and CDR2 SNEGSKA (reference sequence). The chain's CDR3 is CSARSSRETQYF. The CDR3 DNA is TGCAGTGCTAGGTCAAGTAGAGAGACCCAGTACTTC.

The chain employs TRBV7-2 and TRBJ1-3; TRBD1 aligns across 8 bases. Germline-derived CDR1 and CDR2 are SGHTA and FQGNSA. The CDR3 runs 17 residues. With 1 base clipped from V and 3 bases from J, the junction kept 8 bases outside the gene matches. CDR3 sequence (DNA): TGTGCCAGCAGCTTAGGTCGTTCCGGGACAGGTGGAAACACCATATATTTT. Protein sequence: CASSLGRSGTGGNTIYF. The full variable domain, completed using reference TRBV7-2 and TRBJ1-3, is GAGVSQSPSNKVTEKGKDVELRCDPISGHTALYWYRQSLGQGLEFLIYFQGNSAPDKSGLPSDRFSAERTGGSVSTLTIQRTQQEDSAVYLCASSLGRSGTGGNTIYFGEGSWLTVV.

The genes are TRBV7-8 and TRBJ1-4, with 8 bases aligning to TRBD1. The germline CDR1 and CDR2 sequences are SGHVS and FQNEAQ. The CDR3 is 15 amino acids. With V trimmed by 5 bases and J by 2 bases, 4 bases remained unmatched. The CDR3 sequence is CASSPTGETNEKLFF. The CDR3, as DNA: TGTGCCAGCAGCCCGACAGGGGAGACTAATGAAAAACTGTTTTTT. The full variable domain, with the rest looked up from reference TRBV7-8 and TRBJ1-4, is GAGVSQSPRYKVAKRGQDVALRCDPISGHVSLFWYQQALGQGPEFLTYFQNEAQLDKSGLPSDRFFAERPEGSVSTLKIQRTQQEDSAVYLCASSPTGETNEKLFFGSGTQLSVL.

V is TRBV6-1 and J is TRBJ2-2; TRBD2 is a possible D gene (6 bases). The CDR3 runs 12 residues. V lost 4 bases, J lost 8 bases, and 8 bases lay in between. In germline, CDR1 is MNHNS, CDR2 SASEGT. The chain's CDR3 is CASSAGGGELFF. The CDR3 coding sequence is TGTGCCAGCAGTGCTGGAGGGGGGGAGCTGTTTTTT.

The V and J genes are TRBV28 and TRBJ2-1, with a possible D match to TRBD1 (6 bases). In germline, CDR1 is MDHEN, CDR2 SYDVKM. Trimming stripped 6 bases from V and 0 bases from J, with 24 bases between. The CDR3 length is 19 residues. The CDR3: CASSGPRDKISSSYNEQFF. The CDR3 region has the DNA TGTGCCAGCAGCGGACCCCGGGACAAAATTTCGAGCTCCTACAATGAGCAGTTCTTC.

The CDR3 region is CASSPRNPDTQYF. DNA of the CDR3: TGTGCCAGCAGCCCCCGGAATCCAGATACGCAGTATTTT. This sequence joins TRBV7-2 and TRBJ2-3; D is ambiguous. The CDR3 runs 13 residues. Trimming took 5 bases from V and 4 from J, leaving 10 bases between them. Germline V gives CDR1 SGHTA, CDR2 FQGNSA.

The chain employs TRBV20-1 and TRBJ2-2; D remains unclear. The CDR3 consists of 13 residues. Trimming pared 0 bases from V and 7 bases from J, leaving 9 bases between. Looked up from germline, CDR1 is DFQATT and CDR2 is SNEGSKA (reference sequence). The CDR3: CSARDRVSGELFF. The CDR3 nucleotides read TGCAGTGCTAGAGATCGGGTTAGCGGGGAGCTGTTTTTT.

The V and J genes are TRBV29-1 and TRBJ2-3, with D possibly called TRBD1 or TRBD2 (5 bases each). The CDR3 is made up of 15 amino acids. Germline CDR1 reads SQVTM; CDR2 reads ANQGSEA. The V and J ends lost 5 bases and 0 bases respectively, with 15 bases between them. As DNA, the CDR3 is TGCAGCGTTTCCCCCGGGACGGATAGCACAGATACGCAGTATTTT. This translates into CSVSPGTDSTDTQYF.

This clonotype occurred a few times. V usage is TRBV6-2 or TRBV6-3 and J usage is TRBJ2-5; either TRBD1 or TRBD2 may supply D (5 bases each). Deletions cut 0 bases from V and 5 bases from J, with 10 bases between. The CDR3 loop spans 14 amino acids. Per germline, CDR1 MNHEY and CDR2 SVGEGT. The CDR3 loop is CASSYSGRVETQYF. Written as DNA, the CDR3 is TGTGCCAGCAGTTACTCGGGGCGGGTGGAGACCCAGTACTTC.

The J gene is TRBJ1-2, the V gene TRBV20-1; TRBD1 agrees at 10 bases. J was trimmed by 8 bases and V by 7 bases; bases with no gene match: 4. Germline CDR1 reads DFQATT; CDR2 reads SNEGSKA (reference sequence). The CDR3 length is 11 residues. CDR3 sequence reads: CSGTGGSGYTF. CDR3 in DNA: TGCAGTGGGACAGGGGGAAGCGGCTACACCTTC.

This chain joins TRBV27 and TRBJ1-5; tentative D call: TRBD1 (6 bases). V gave up 1 base and J gave up 3 bases, with 19 bases separating them. Germline CDR1 and CDR2: MNHEY and SMNVEV (reference sequence). CDR3 length equals 18 residues. CDR3 bases: TGTGCCAGCAGTTTATTTTCACTGGGCACAGGGTTCAATCAGCCCCAGCATTTT. It translates to CASSLFSLGTGFNQPQHF.